The source of this TCR beta chain is a study of T cell repertoires in cytomegalovirus infection. Looking at the study overall: Well-studied HLA-B-restricted CMV epitopes were used in the study alongside recently identified HLA-C-restricted ones. Public TCR beta signature analysis indicated the presence of both CMV infection and matching HLA type.

Study-wide findings and caveats: The ex vivo response showed dominance by HLA-C-restricted CMV-specific TCR beta clonotypes.

Note on this clonotype: What it binds is not known.

TCRdb passed the reads through MiXCR, listing each CDR3 protein once. Here the sample spans roughly 800,000 distinct CDR3 sequences, 25% to 35% being singletons. The sample in question was cultured CD8+ T cells from PBMCs, obtained from culture after CMV antigen stimulation. The source of this sequence is a human donor in good health (CMV status not recorded). Some clones in this sample may be carry-over from other donors' samples.

The CDR3 bases are TGTGCCAGCAGCTATCGGACAACGAACACTGAAGCTTTCTTT. This codes for CASSYRTTNTEAFF. This chain links TRBV6-5 with TRBJ1-1; D possibly corresponds to TRBD1 (5 bases). V was clipped by 6 bases and J by 1 base, with 12 bases between them. This CDR3 spans 14 amino acids. The germline CDR1 and CDR2 sequences are MNHEY and SVGAGI.